The clone carrying this T cell receptor (beta chain) was seen more than once but under ten times. The antigen remains unidentified. Reverse transcription of all isolated RNA meant that expressed TCRB transcripts were sequenced. The method was immunoSEQ multiplex PCR; TCRdb's version includes in-frame clones alone and lacks a portion of them. Here the sample spans about 370,000 clones, roughly a tenth being singletons. The sample belongs to a study of beta chain features in type 1 diabetes. Background on the study: Sorted cells, some 110 million in number, were examined across all samples. The study, taken as a whole, reports: Moderate yet significant TCRB CDR3 shortening was seen in Type 1 diabetes patients in all four CD4+ subsets.

Per germline, CDR1 SGHNT and CDR2 YYREEE (reference sequence). This CDR3 is built from 12 residues. V was clipped by 4 bases and J by 11 bases, with 15 bases between them. Specimen: central memory CD4+ T cells from blood. The receptor comes from a man between 25 and 39 years old with type 1 diabetes. J is TRBJ2-5 and V is TRBV5-4; TRBD1 might be the D (5 bases). The DNA for the CDR3 is TGTGCCAGCAGCCTGGAAGACAGACTTCAGTACTTC. Translating gives CASSLEDRLQYF. The variable domain in full, completed from reference TRBV5-4 and TRBJ2-5, reads ETGVTQSPTHLIKTRGQQVTLRCSSQSGHNTVSWYQQALGQGPQFIFQYYREEENGRGNFPPRFSGLQFPNYSSELNVNALELDDSALYLCASSLEDRLQYFGPGTRLLVL.